These 3 T cell receptor beta chains came from one sample sequenced in a study of immune reconstitution after stem cell transplant in scleroderma. TCRdb itself ran the RT-PCR reads through MiXCR, one entry per CDR3 protein. The data hold roughly 2,400 distinct CDR3 sequences, with approximately 11% observed a single time. The sample was collected before or after autologous hematopoietic stem cell transplantation (not recorded which). The receptor set was obtained from a female donor with systemic sclerosis.

This clonotype was counted between two and nine times. The rearrangement joins TRBV6-5 to TRBJ2-2; tentatively, D is TRBD1 (7 bases). Germline lookup yields CDR1 MNHEY and CDR2 SVGAGI. The length of the CDR3 is 18 residues. Deletions cut 0 bases from V and 3 bases from J, with 17 bases between. CDR3 coding DNA: TGTGCCAGCAGTTACTCACGCAGGGGGGAGGTGGACACCGGGGAGCTGTTTTTT. Translation: CASSYSRRGEVDTGELFF.

This clonotype qualifies as medium-sized. The V and J genes are TRBV7-9 and TRBJ2-7; D gene uncertain. Trimming cost V 4 bases and J 4 bases, with 8 bases left between them. Germline assignment: CDR1 SEHNR and CDR2 FQNEAQ (reference sequence). The CDR3 sequence is 12 residues long. The CDR3 sequence is CASSSIAYEQYF. The CDR3 DNA follows: TGTGCCAGCAGCTCTATCGCTTACGAGCAGTACTTC.

This clonotype is categorized as medium-sized. The chain joins TRBV2 to TRBJ1-1; D uncertain. From germline, CDR1 is SNHLY and CDR2 FYNNEI. The CDR3 spans 13 residues. V was clipped by 8 bases and J by 5 bases, with 15 bases between them. This CDR3 reads CASQLLWGTEAFF. Written as DNA, the CDR3 is TGTGCCAGCCAACTATTGTGGGGTACTGAAGCTTTCTTT.